This is a list of T cell receptor beta chains from one sample in a study of blood T cell repertoires in COVID-19. Method: immunoSEQ multiplex PCR; TCRdb's copy keeps in-frame clones and lacks some. The repertoire holds 100,000 to 120,000 clones, roughly 80% seen once, with 15% to 19% in the top ten. Sample: peripheral blood. Every receptor here comes from a woman older than 75 with acute or convalescent COVID-19. Both conserved end residues are part of each CDR3. Each record gives: V gene, clone size, J gene, CDR3 protein. A row's size may be missing; if present it is once, few, many or a size class.

V: TRBV27
size: .
J: TRBJ1-1
CDR3: CASSLEGALNTEAFF

V: TRBV18
size: .
J: TRBJ1-1
CDR3: CASSPQPDRGIEAFF

V: TRBV7-2
size: once
J: TRBJ1-6
CDR3: CASSLSPSSYNSPLHF

V: TRBV10-2
size: .
J: TRBJ2-2
CDR3: CASEKSIQKNTGELFF

V: TRBV28
size: .
J: TRBJ1-5
CDR3: CASRGTGVVQPQHF

V: TRBV5-1
size: few
J: TRBJ1-6
CDR3: CASSLGQGVDSPLHF

V: TRBV27
size: .
J: TRBJ2-1
CDR3: CASSTGTSGVNEQFF

V: TRBV18
size: .
J: TRBJ1-5
CDR3: CASSPGGSNQPQHF

V: TRBV19
size: .
J: TRBJ1-5
CDR3: CASSIGQGARRNQPQHF

V: TRBV11-3
size: .
J: TRBJ2-2
CDR3: CASSFPPGGSNTGELFF

V: TRBV6-5
size: once
J: TRBJ2-5
CDR3: CASRGNQETQYF

V: TRBV5-1
size: .
J: TRBJ2-1
CDR3: CASSSTSGTADEQFF

V: TRBV28
size: .
J: TRBJ1-5
CDR3: CASIPSRGNQPQHF

V: TRBV19
size: .
J: TRBJ2-2
CDR3: CASRGQGATGELFF

V: TRBV7-2
size: .
J: TRBJ1-6
CDR3: CASSPRTGPNSPLHF

V: TRBV11-2
size: .
J: TRBJ1-6
CDR3: CASSLFAGAFRNSPLHF

V: TRBV2
size: .
J: TRBJ1-3
CDR3: CASSEQGQASGNTIYF

V: TRBV7-2
size: few
J: TRBJ2-7
CDR3: CASGTSRGEQYF

V: TRBV5-1
size: once
J: TRBJ2-3
CDR3: CASSLQGPSTDTQYF

V: TRBV27
size: once
J: TRBJ1-1
CDR3: CASSFSRGNTEAFF

V: TRBV7-9
size: .
J: TRBJ2-1
CDR3: CASSSSGTQYNEQFF

V: TRBV5-1
size: .
J: TRBJ2-2
CDR3: CASETGANTGELFF

V: TRBV5-4
size: .
J: TRBJ1-2
CDR3: CASSLETGGGVDGYTF

V: TRBV29-1
size: .
J: TRBJ1-2
CDR3: CSVERKGYGYTF

V: TRBV29-1
size: .
J: TRBJ2-2
CDR3: CSVNGGIGELFF

V: TRBV7-9
size: .
J: TRBJ2-2
CDR3: CASSGSGTANTGELFF

V: TRBV24-1
size: few
J: TRBJ2-2
CDR3: CATSVSRVDTGELFF

V: TRBV5-1
size: once
J: TRBJ1-1
CDR3: CASSLQGVGDTEAFF

V: TRBV3-1/TRBV3-2
size: .
J: TRBJ2-5
CDR3: CASRSSGQETQYF

V: TRBV7-2
size: .
J: TRBJ1-2
CDR3: CASSPNRDIDLGGYTF

V: TRBV7-2
size: many
J: TRBJ1-3
CDR3: CASSQTGRENTIYF

V: TRBV5-1
size: .
J: TRBJ2-7
CDR3: CASSTLGQYEQYF

V: TRBV19
size: .
J: TRBJ1-2
CDR3: CASNAIGRDEDGYTF

V: TRBV5-1
size: .
J: TRBJ2-1
CDR3: CAVSGGNSYNEQFF

V: TRBV24-1
size: few
J: TRBJ2-2
CDR3: CATSMTDSTNTGELFF

V: TRBV2
size: .
J: TRBJ2-2
CDR3: CASSENLPGGSTNGELFF

V: TRBV24-1
size: .
J: TRBJ2-1
CDR3: CATTTGQGTYNEQFF

V: TRBV7-8
size: few
J: TRBJ2-1
CDR3: CASSLGREGRYNEQFF

V: TRBV6-5
size: .
J: TRBJ2-3
CDR3: CASSYSDWNTDTQYF

V: TRBV11-3
size: once
J: TRBJ1-1
CDR3: CASSPRTVGNTEAFF

V: TRBV13
size: .
J: TRBJ2-5
CDR3: CASSLGGNGETQYF

V: TRBV5-1
size: .
J: TRBJ1-5
CDR3: CASKDRLDRDFTYSNQPQHF

V: TRBV18
size: .
J: TRBJ2-4
CDR3: CASSPAGQGNIQYF

V: TRBV3-1/TRBV3-2
size: .
J: TRBJ1-3
CDR3: CASSHDRAAGNTIYF

V: TRBV15
size: .
J: TRBJ2-1
CDR3: CATTRDRGNNEQFF

V: TRBV28
size: .
J: TRBJ2-4
CDR3: CASSLDYWGKNIQYF

V: TRBV4-2
size: .
J: TRBJ2-5
CDR3: CASSQGGMNGETQYF

V: TRBV5-5
size: few
J: TRBJ1-1
CDR3: CASSSGQRSEAFF

V: TRBV5-5
size: once
J: TRBJ2-1
CDR3: CASSLEGGQIPNEQFF

V: TRBV19
size: .
J: TRBJ2-1
CDR3: CASSAGTSGRRDEQFF

V: TRBV6-5
size: .
J: TRBJ2-4
CDR3: CASSYSTGAKNIQYF

V: TRBV2
size: .
J: TRBJ1-3
CDR3: CASSLQGSVSGNTIYF

V: TRBV7-9
size: .
J: TRBJ1-2
CDR3: CASKRTGANYGYTF

V: TRBV11-3
size: .
J: TRBJ1-2
CDR3: CASSPQGDYGYTF

V: TRBV7-2
size: .
J: TRBJ2-7
CDR3: CASSLVGDTRSYEQYF

V: TRBV3-1/TRBV3-2
size: .
J: TRBJ2-7
CDR3: CASSQVVYEQYF

V: TRBV19
size: .
J: TRBJ1-5
CDR3: CASSTGGGGNQPQHF

V: TRBV10-3
size: once
J: TRBJ2-7
CDR3: CAISVPPTSGRPYEQYF

V: TRBV7-2
size: .
J: TRBJ2-5
CDR3: CASSRDRVETQYF